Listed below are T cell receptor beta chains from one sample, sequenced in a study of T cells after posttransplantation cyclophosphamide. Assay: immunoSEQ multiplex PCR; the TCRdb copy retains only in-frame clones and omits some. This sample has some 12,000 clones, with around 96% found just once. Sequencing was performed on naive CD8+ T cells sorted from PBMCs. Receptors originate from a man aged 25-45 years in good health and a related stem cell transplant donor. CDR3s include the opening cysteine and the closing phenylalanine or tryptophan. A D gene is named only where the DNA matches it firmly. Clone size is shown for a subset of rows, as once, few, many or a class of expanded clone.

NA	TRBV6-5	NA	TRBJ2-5	TGTGCCAGCAGTTACTCAGGGACATCGGAGCAGTACTTC	CASSYSGTSEQYF
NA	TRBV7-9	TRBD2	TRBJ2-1	TGTGCCAGCAGCCCGCCTGGGACTAGTGGGAGCTCCTACAATGAGCAGTTCTTC	CASSPPGTSGSSYNEQFF
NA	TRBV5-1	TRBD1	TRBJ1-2	TGCGCCAGCAGACCGGGACAGGATTATTATGGCTACACCTTC	CASRPGQDYYGYTF
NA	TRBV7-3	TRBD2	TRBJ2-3	TGTGCCAGCAGCTCCCCTTTAGAGCGGGGGGGGACAGATACGCAGTATTTT	CASSSPLERGGTDTQYF
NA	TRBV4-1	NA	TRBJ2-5	TGCGCCAGCAGCCAAGGAATCGGGGTAGAGACCCAGTACTTC	CASSQGIGVETQYF
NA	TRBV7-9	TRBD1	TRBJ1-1	TGTGCCAGCAGCTCCGGGGACAGGCCCCAACGGGCTTTCTTT	CASSSGDRPQRAFF
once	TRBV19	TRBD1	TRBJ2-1	TGTGCCAGTAGACCGGACAGGGACTACAATGAGCAGTTCTTC	CASRPDRDYNEQFF
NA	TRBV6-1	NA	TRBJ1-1	TGTGCCAGCAGTGACTACCTCGGGATGAACACTGAAGCTTTCTTT	CASSDYLGMNTEAFF
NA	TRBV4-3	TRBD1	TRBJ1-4	TGCGCCAGCAGCCGAGAACAGGGGACTAATGAAAAACTGTTTTTT	CASSREQGTNEKLFF
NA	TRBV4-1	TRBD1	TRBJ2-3	TGCGCCAGCAGCCACGTGGACAGGGGCACAGATACGCAGTATTTT	CASSHVDRGTDTQYF
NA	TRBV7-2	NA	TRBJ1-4	TGTGCCAGCAGCTTAGAGGCAGGGTGGGAAAAACTGTTTTTT	CASSLEAGWEKLFF
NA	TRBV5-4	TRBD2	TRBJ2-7	TGTGCCAGCAGCCCCGGGACTAGCACCTACGAGCAGTACTTC	CASSPGTSTYEQYF
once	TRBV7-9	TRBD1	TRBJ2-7	TGTGCCAGCCTAAAGACAGGGCTCGAGCAGTACTTC	CASLKTGLEQYF
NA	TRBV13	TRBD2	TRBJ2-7	TGTGCCAGCAGCGAGACTAGCGGGGGGCTTGACGAGCAGTACTTC	CASSETSGGLDEQYF
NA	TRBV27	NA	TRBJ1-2	TGTGCCAGCAGCCCCCGGGGGTATGGCTACACCTTC	CASSPRGYGYTF
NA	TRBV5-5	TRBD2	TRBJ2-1	TGTGCCAGCAGTTTTGGGACTAGCGGGGGCCCCTACAATGAGCAGTTCTTC	CASSFGTSGGPYNEQFF
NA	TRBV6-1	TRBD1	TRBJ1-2	TGTGCCAGCAGTAACTCAGGGGGCCGGGATGGCTACACCTTC	CASSNSGGRDGYTF
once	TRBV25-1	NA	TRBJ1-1	TGTGCCAGCAGTGAGGGGCCCAGGCCTGAAGCTTTCTTT	CASSEGPRPEAFF
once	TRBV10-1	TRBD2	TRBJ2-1	TGCGCCAGCAGTGAGAAAGCGGGGGGCCTCAATGAGCAGTTCTTC	CASSEKAGGLNEQFF
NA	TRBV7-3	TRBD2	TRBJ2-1	TGTGCCAGCAGCTTAGGTTGGGAAGTAGCGGGGGTCTACAATGAGCAGTTCTTC	CASSLGWEVAGVYNEQFF
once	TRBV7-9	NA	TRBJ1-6	TGTGCCAGCAGCTCCGGACAGAAGAGCTCCTATAATTCACCCCTCCACTTT	CASSSGQKSSYNSPLHF
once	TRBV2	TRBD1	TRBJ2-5	TGTGCCAGCAGTGAAGGGACAGGGAAACCGGAGACCCAGTACTTC	CASSEGTGKPETQYF
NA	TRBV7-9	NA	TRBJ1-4	TGTGCCAGCAGCCAATATGAAAAACTGTTTTTT	CASSQYEKLFF
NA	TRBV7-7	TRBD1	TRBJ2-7	TGTGCCAGCAGCTTGGGGACAGGCTCCTACGAGCAGTACTTC	CASSLGTGSYEQYF
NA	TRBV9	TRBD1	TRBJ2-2	TGTGCCAGCAGCGGTCCGGGACAGGGAAGAGTCGGGGAGCTGTTTTTT	CASSGPGQGRVGELFF
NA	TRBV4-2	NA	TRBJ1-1	TGTGCCAGCAGCCCGGAGCTAGCTCTGAACACTGAAGCTTTCTTT	CASSPELALNTEAFF
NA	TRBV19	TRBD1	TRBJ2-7	TGTGCCAGTAGTCCCCGAAGGACAGGGAACGAGCAGTACTTC	CASSPRRTGNEQYF
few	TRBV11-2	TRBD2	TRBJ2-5	TGTGCCAGCAGCCTATACCGGGGGGAATTAGGAGAGACCCAGTACTTC	CASSLYRGELGETQYF
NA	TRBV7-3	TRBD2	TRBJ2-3	TGTGCCAGCAGCTCGACTAGCGGGGGAGGAGATACGCAGTATTTT	CASSSTSGGGDTQYF
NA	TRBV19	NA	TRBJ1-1	TGTGCCAGTAGTATTCTTTTTGGGGGGGGCGCGAGCACTGAAGCTTTCTTT	CASSILFGGGASTEAFF
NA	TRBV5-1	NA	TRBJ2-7	TGCGCCAGCAGCTCAGGGGGACTCTCCTACGAGCAGTACTTC	CASSSGGLSYEQYF
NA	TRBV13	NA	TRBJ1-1	TGTGCCAGCAGCCCAGGGCCCCAGGGCACTGAAGCTTTCTTT	CASSPGPQGTEAFF
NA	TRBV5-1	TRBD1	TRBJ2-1	TGCGCCAGCAGTCCCGGGACAGGGGGCGCCTACAATGAGCAGTTCTTC	CASSPGTGGAYNEQFF
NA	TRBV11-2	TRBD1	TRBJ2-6	TGTGCCAGCAGACCTAGACAGGGAGAGACTGGGGCCAACGTCCTGACTTTC	CASRPRQGETGANVLTF
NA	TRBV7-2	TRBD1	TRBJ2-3	TGTGCCAGCAGCTTAGGGGACAGTGGGCCAGTCGATACGCAGTATTTT	CASSLGDSGPVDTQYF
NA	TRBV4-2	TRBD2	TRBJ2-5	TGTGCCAGCAGCCCCAGACTAGCGGGGGACCAAGAGACCCAGTACTTC	CASSPRLAGDQETQYF
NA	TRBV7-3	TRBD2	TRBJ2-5	TGTGCCAGCAGCTCGATAGCGGGGGAAGAGACCCAGTACTTC	CASSSIAGEETQYF
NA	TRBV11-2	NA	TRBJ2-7	TGTGCCAGCAGCTTAGCGGGGGCCTACGAGCAGTACTTC	CASSLAGAYEQYF
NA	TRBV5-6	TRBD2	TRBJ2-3	TGTGCCAGCAGCCATCAGCGGGGGAGCTTCACAGATACGCAGTATTTT	CASSHQRGSFTDTQYF
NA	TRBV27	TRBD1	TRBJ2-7	TGTGCCAGCAGTTCAGGCCTCGGGACAGGGAGGACCTACGAGCAGTACTTC	CASSSGLGTGRTYEQYF
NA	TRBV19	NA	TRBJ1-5	TGTGCCAGTAATAACGGGTGGTTGCAGCCCCAGCATTTT	CASNNGWLQPQHF
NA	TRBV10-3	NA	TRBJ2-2	TGTGCCATCAGTGAGGACATCCTTTCATCCACCGGGGAGCTGTTTTTT	CAISEDILSSTGELFF
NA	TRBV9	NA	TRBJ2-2	TGTGCCAGCAGCGATGAATCTAAGTCCGGGGAGCTGTTTTTT	CASSDESKSGELFF
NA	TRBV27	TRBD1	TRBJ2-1	TGTGCCAGCAGTCTGACAGGGTACAATGAGCAGTTCTTC	CASSLTGYNEQFF
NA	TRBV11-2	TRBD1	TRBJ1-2	TGTGCCAGCAGCCTACAGGGGTCTGGCTATGGCTACACCTTC	CASSLQGSGYGYTF
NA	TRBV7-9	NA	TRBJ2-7	TGTGCCAGCAGCTTAGCGGCGACCACTATCCCCTACGAGCAGTACTTC	CASSLAATTIPYEQYF
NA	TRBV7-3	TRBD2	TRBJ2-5	TGTGCCAGCGGGAGGGTTTACGGGGAGACCCAGTACTTC	CASGRVYGETQYF